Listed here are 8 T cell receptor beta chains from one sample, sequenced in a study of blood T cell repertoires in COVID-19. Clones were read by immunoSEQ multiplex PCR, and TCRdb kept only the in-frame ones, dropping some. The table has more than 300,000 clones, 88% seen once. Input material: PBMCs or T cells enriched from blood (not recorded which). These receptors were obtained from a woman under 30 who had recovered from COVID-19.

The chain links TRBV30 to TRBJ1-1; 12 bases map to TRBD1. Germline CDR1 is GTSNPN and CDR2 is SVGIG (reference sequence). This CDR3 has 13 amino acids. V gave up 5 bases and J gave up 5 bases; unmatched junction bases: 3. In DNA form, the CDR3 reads TGTGCCTGGGGGACAGGGGGCGAAACTGAAGCTTTCTTT. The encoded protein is CAWGTGGETEAFF.

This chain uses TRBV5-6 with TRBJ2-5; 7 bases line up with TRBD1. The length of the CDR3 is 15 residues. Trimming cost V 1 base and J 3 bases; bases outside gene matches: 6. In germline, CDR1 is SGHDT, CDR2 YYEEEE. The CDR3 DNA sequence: TGTGCCAGCAGCTTGTCACAGGGGCGGAAAGAGACCCAGTACTTC. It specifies CASSLSQGRKETQYF.

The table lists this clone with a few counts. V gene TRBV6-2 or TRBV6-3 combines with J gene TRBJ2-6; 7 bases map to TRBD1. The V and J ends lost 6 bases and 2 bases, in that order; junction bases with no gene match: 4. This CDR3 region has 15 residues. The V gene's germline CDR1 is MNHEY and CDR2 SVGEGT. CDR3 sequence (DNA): TGTGCCAGCAGCCCCCAGGGGGCTGGGGCCAACGTCCTGACTTTC. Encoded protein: CASSPQGAGANVLTF.

CDR3 protein: CASSLKTGMNQPQHF. The CDR3 DNA reads as TGTGCCAGCAGCCTCAAGACAGGAATGAATCAGCCCCAGCATTTT. The chain uses TRBV2 and TRBJ1-5, with a weak D call TRBD1 (6 bases). This CDR3 is built from 15 residues. Looked up from germline, CDR1 is SNHLY and CDR2 is FYNNEI. Trimming removed 6 bases from V and 4 bases from J, with 16 bases in between.

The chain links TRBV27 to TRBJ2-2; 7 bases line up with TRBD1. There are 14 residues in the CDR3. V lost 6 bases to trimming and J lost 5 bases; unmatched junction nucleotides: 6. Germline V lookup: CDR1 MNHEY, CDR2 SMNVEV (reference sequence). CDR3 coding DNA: TGTGCCAGCAGGGTCACAGGGGTTACCGGGGAGCTGTTTTTT. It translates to CASRVTGVTGELFF.

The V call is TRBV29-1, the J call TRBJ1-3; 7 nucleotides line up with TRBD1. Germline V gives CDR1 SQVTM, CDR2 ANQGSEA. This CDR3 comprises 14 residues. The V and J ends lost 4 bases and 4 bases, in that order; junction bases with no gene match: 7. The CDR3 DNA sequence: TGCAGCGTTGGGTCGACAGGGTTCGGAAACACCATATATTTT. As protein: CSVGSTGFGNTIYF.

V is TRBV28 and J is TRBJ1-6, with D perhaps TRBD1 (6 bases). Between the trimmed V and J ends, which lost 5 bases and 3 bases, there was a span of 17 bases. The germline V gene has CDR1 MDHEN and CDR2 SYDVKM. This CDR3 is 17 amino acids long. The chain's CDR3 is CASSKGGGMLYNSPLHF. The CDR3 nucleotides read TGTGCCAGCAGTAAAGGGGGGGGCATGCTCTATAATTCACCCCTCCACTTT.

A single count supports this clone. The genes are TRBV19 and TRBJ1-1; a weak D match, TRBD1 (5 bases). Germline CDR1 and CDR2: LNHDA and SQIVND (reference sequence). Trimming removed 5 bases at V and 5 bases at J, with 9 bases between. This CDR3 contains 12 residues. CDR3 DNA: TGTGCCAGTAGTTGGGGCAGAACTGAAGCTTTCTTT. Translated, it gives CASSWGRTEAFF.